These 32 T cell receptor beta chains were all obtained from the same sample, sequenced in a study of cytomegalovirus exposure and HLA in healthy donors. In the PCR, 60 Vbeta and 13 Jbeta primers were used. TCRdb's table, derived via immunoSEQ multiplex PCR, lists solely in-frame clones and lacks some. Seen here are a few hundred thousand clones, around 90% observed once, and the top ten hold less than 2%. The sample consisted of PBMCs. The receptors originated from a girl aged 2 to 9 in good health and CMV-seronegative.

The CDR3 nucleotides read TGTGCCTGGACTAGCCTCAGGTTCACTGAAGCTTTCTTT. Its translation: CAWTSLRFTEAFF. This sequence joins TRBV30 and TRBJ1-1; D gene ambiguous. V lost 4 bases and J 4 bases, leaving 13 bases between the germline ends. CDR1 is GTSNPN, CDR2 SVGIG, per germline (reference sequence). The CDR3 loop spans 13 amino acids.

Only a few counts were recorded for this clone. The chain combines TRBV5-6 with TRBJ1-1, with 8 bases fitting TRBD1. The CDR3 spans 16 residues. Germline CDR1 SGHDT, CDR2 YYEEEE. V shed 4 bases, J shed 1 base, and the junction held 9 bases outside the gene matches. DNA of the CDR3: TGTGCCAGCAGCCGTAACACCGGGACAGGGAACACTGAAGCTTTCTTT. This sequence encodes CASSRNTGTGNTEAFF.

The chain carries TRBV29-1 and TRBJ2-5, with 7 nucleotides matching TRBD1. Germline-derived CDR1 and CDR2 are SQVTM and ANQGSEA. V lost 7 bases and J lost 5; bases outside the gene matches: 10. This CDR3 contains 13 residues. This CDR3 is CSAGRQGWETQYF. The CDR3 DNA sequence: TGCAGCGCGGGGAGACAGGGTTGGGAGACCCAGTACTTC.

This rearrangement joins TRBV7-9 to TRBJ2-3; D possibly corresponds to TRBD2 (5 bases). The CDR3 has 14 residues. CDR1 and CDR2 (germline): SEHNR, FQNEAQ (reference sequence). V lost 6 bases to trimming and J lost 4 bases, with 14 bases between them. CDR3 bases: TGTGCCAGCAGTATTCCTTGGGAGTCAGATACGCAGTATTTT. Amino acids: CASSIPWESDTQYF.

The CDR3 nucleotides are TGTGCCATTGCCCACGGAACCCGAGGCACTGAGGAAGCTTTCTTT. Its translation: CAIAHGTRGTEEAFF. The chain combines TRBV10-3 with TRBJ1-1; D uncertain. The ends were cut back, 9 bases at V and 8 bases at J, with 25 bases in the middle. CDR1 and CDR2 from the germline V gene are ENHRY and SYGVKD. The CDR3 extends over 15 amino acids.

The chain uses TRBV30 and TRBJ2-7; possible D gene TRBD1, 5 bases. Trimming shortened V by 3 bases and J by 7 bases, and 10 bases separated the two germline ends. This CDR3 has 11 residues. Germline CDR1 and CDR2: GTSNPN and SVGIG (reference sequence). The CDR3 coding sequence is TGTGCCTGGAGACAAAGACAGGAGCAGTACTTC. Translated, it gives CAWRQRQEQYF.

V gene TRBV6-1 combines with J gene TRBJ1-2; D gene uncertain. The germline V gene has CDR1 MNHNS and CDR2 SASEGT. V shed 6 bases and J shed 8 bases, with 16 bases lying between them. This CDR3 is 13 amino acids long. CDR3 region: CASSATGLTGYTF. The CDR3 DNA follows: TGTGCCAGCAGCGCCACCGGGTTGACCGGCTACACCTTC.

The chain is built from TRBV6-1 and TRBJ2-1; TRBD2 matches at 8 bases. CDR3 length: 15 amino acids. Losses at the gene ends were 6 bases for V and 4 bases for J; bases not matched to a gene: 8. Germline CDR1 reads MNHNS; CDR2 reads SASEGT. The CDR3 here is CASRESGSRYNEQFF. The DNA for the CDR3 is TGTGCCAGCAGGGAGAGCGGGAGTAGGTACAATGAGCAGTTCTTC.

V gene TRBV5-1 combines with J gene TRBJ1-1, with TRBD1 matching over 8 bases. Germline CDR1 is SGHRS and CDR2 is YFSETQ. This CDR3 spans 19 amino acids. V lost 4 bases and J lost 0; bases outside the gene matches: 17. The CDR3 region has the DNA TGCGCCAGCAGCCAGGGACCGGACAGGGTGGACCTCATGAACACTGAAGCTTTCTTT. Translating it yields CASSQGPDRVDLMNTEAFF.

V usage is TRBV6-5 and J usage is TRBJ2-7, with TRBD2 matching 8 bases. Trimming took 5 bases from V and 3 from J; bases not matched to a gene: 3. From germline, CDR1 is MNHEY and CDR2 SVGAGI. This CDR3 has 13 residues. The chain's CDR3 is CASSRGTSYEQYF. The CDR3 DNA reads as TGTGCCAGCAGTCGTGGGACTAGCTACGAGCAGTACTTC.

Only one count was recorded for this clone. The chain couples TRBV19 to TRBJ2-7; 9 bases fit TRBD1. Germline CDR1 and CDR2: LNHDA and SQIVND (reference sequence). CDR3 length: 15 amino acids. V lost 5 bases and J lost 4; bases outside the gene matches: 9. CDR3 sequence reads: CASSLKGQGSYEQYF. In DNA, the CDR3 is TGTGCCAGTAGTCTAAAAGGACAGGGGTCGTACGAGCAGTACTTC.

This clone was observed once. The chain recombines TRBV27 with TRBJ2-3; 15 nucleotides agree with TRBD2. The germline V gene has CDR1 MNHEY and CDR2 SMNVEV (reference sequence). The ends lost 8 bases at V and 5 bases at J; junction bases unmatched: 11. This CDR3 comprises 17 residues. The chain's CDR3 is CASPFGLAGGRKDTQYF. The CDR3, as DNA: TGTGCCAGCCCTTTTGGACTAGCGGGGGGGCGTAAAGATACGCAGTATTTT.

This chain links TRBV5-1 with TRBJ2-2; TRBD2 aligns across 15 bases. CDR1 is SGHRS, CDR2 YFSETQ, per germline. This CDR3 has 20 residues. Trimming took 5 bases from V and 6 from J; bases not matched to a gene: 17. The chain's CDR3 is CASRSSPGLAGGKGPGELFF. CDR3 nucleotides: TGCGCCAGCAGAAGCAGCCCGGGACTAGCGGGAGGCAAGGGGCCCGGGGAGCTGTTTTTT.

The genes are TRBV7-9 and TRBJ2-3; D remains unclear. The V end was cut by 7 bases, the J end by 1 base, with 15 bases between. The CDR3 consists of 15 residues. Germline CDR1 and CDR2: SEHNR and FQNEAQ (reference sequence). The CDR3 region has the DNA TGTGCCAGCATGGGCGTCCCTGTGGGCACAGATACGCAGTATTTT. It translates to CASMGVPVGTDTQYF.

The CDR3 here is CSVEFLSLAGVEQYF. The CDR3 DNA follows: TGCAGCGTTGAATTCCTTAGCCTAGCGGGAGTCGAGCAGTACTTC. The chain is built from TRBV29-1 and TRBJ2-7, with TRBD2 identical over 10 bases. Germline CDR1 reads SQVTM; CDR2 reads ANQGSEA. The CDR3 runs 15 residues. V was pared by 2 bases and J by 6 bases, with 10 bases of the junction left unmatched.

V and J are TRBV7-8 and TRBJ1-1, with D possibly TRBD1 on 6 matching bases. The CDR3 is made up of 16 amino acids. V lost 1 base, J lost 2 bases, and 14 bases lay in between. Germline CDR1 and CDR2: SGHVS and FQNEAQ. CDR3 nucleotides: TGTGCCAGCAGCTTAGGAGGGGGACACGTTAACACTGAAGCTTTCTTT. Protein: CASSLGGGHVNTEAFF.

The chain couples TRBV19 to TRBJ2-7; 10 bases line up with TRBD2. Looked up from germline, CDR1 is LNHDA and CDR2 is SQIVND (reference sequence). V gave up 5 bases and J gave up 3 bases; unmatched junction bases: 7. This CDR3 comprises 15 residues. CDR3 in DNA: TGTGCCAGTAGTTGGACTAGCGGAGTGAGCTACGAGCAGTACTTC. Encoded protein: CASSWTSGVSYEQYF.

The chain joins TRBV7-9 to TRBJ1-5; 9 bases are a match to TRBD1. The CDR3 loop spans 14 amino acids. The V gene's germline CDR1 is SEHNR and CDR2 FQNEAQ (reference sequence). With V trimmed by 8 bases and J by 5 bases, 7 bases remained unmatched. The CDR3 sequence is CASGGTGNDQPQHF. CDR3 sequence (DNA): TGTGCCAGCGGCGGGACAGGGAATGATCAGCCCCAGCATTTT.

The chain combines TRBV11-2 with TRBJ1-1; D is ambiguous. This CDR3 region has 12 residues. Deletions cut 6 bases from V and 1 base from J, with 6 bases between. In germline, CDR1 is SGHAT, CDR2 FQNNGV. The CDR3, as DNA: TGTGCCAGCAGACCGGGGAACACTGAAGCTTTCTTT. This sequence encodes CASRPGNTEAFF.

This clone has a single count. The rearrangement uses TRBV29-1 and TRBJ2-1, with TRBD2 matching over 11 bases. The trim removed 3 bases at V and 7 bases at J, leaving 8 bases unmatched. Germline V gene data show CDR1 as SQVTM and CDR2 as ANQGSEA. The CDR3 is 15 amino acids. The CDR3 nucleotides read TGCAGCGTTGAGATAGTAGCGGGAGGGCTGAATGAGCAGTTCTTC. It specifies CSVEIVAGGLNEQFF.

Points on this clone: Other nucleotide sequences in the sample specify the same CDR3. The CDR3 sequence: CASSDRGSNQPQHF. The CDR3 DNA is TGCGCCAGCTCTGACAGGGGAAGCAATCAGCCCCAGCATTTT. The chain has TRBV10-2 and TRBJ1-5; 8 bases align to TRBD1. The CDR3 contains 14 residues. Unmatched junction bases numbered 4, after V lost 8 bases and J lost 1 base. Germline V lookup: CDR1 WSHSY, CDR2 SAAADI.

The count of this clone is one. The CDR3 protein is CATKMGDNRATEAFF. In nucleotides, the CDR3 is TGTGCCACTAAAATGGGGGACAACCGGGCGACTGAAGCTTTCTTT. The J gene is TRBJ1-1, the V gene TRBV19, with D tentatively TRBD1 (6 bases). CDR3 size: 15 residues. V was cut by 10 bases and J by 5 bases, with 23 bases left in between. Germline V gene lookup returns CDR1 LNHDA and CDR2 SQIVND (reference sequence).

This clone was seen just once. The chain joins TRBV6-5 to TRBJ2-1; 10 bases match TRBD2. CDR1 and CDR2 (germline): MNHEY, SVGAGI. The trim removed 6 bases at V and 2 bases at J, leaving 4 bases unmatched. The CDR3 totals 15 residues. In DNA form, the CDR3 reads TGTGCCAGCAGCCCCGGACTAGCGGCCTACAATGAGCAGTTCTTC. It specifies CASSPGLAAYNEQFF.

The chain joins TRBV5-1 to TRBJ2-1, with TRBD2 matching 8 bases. The germline gives CDR1 SGHRS, CDR2 YFSETQ. CDR3 length equals 16 residues. The J segment lost 1 base and the V segment lost 4 bases, leaving 7 bases of the junction unmatched. CDR3 sequence: CASSGPAGESYNEQFF. The CDR3 coding sequence is TGCGCCAGCAGCGGGCCAGCGGGGGAGTCCTACAATGAGCAGTTCTTC.

This rearrangement joins TRBV5-6 to TRBJ2-7; 11 nucleotides align to TRBD2. Looked up from germline, CDR1 is SGHDT and CDR2 is YYEEEE. CDR3 length: 15 amino acids. The junction had 4 bases not matched to a gene; V was cut back by 5 bases and J by 0 bases. The CDR3 DNA is TGTGCCAGCAGTCGACTAGCGGGAAGCTCCTACGAGCAGTACTTC. It specifies CASSRLAGSSYEQYF.

This clone appeared a single time. The rearrangement links TRBV19 to TRBJ1-1; D unresolved. The CDR3 sequence is 13 residues long. CDR1 and CDR2 from the germline V gene are LNHDA and SQIVND (reference sequence). Trimming removed 3 bases from V and 1 base from J, with 6 bases in between. The CDR3 sequence is CASSITENTEAFF. The CDR3 DNA is TGTGCCAGTAGTATTACTGAGAACACTGAAGCTTTCTTT.

The DNA of the CDR3 is TGCGCCAGCAGCCAGGGGGACAGCTCTGGAAACACCATATATTTT. Translated, it gives CASSQGDSSGNTIYF. The V gene is TRBV4-1, the J gene TRBJ1-3; 7 bases map to TRBD1. From germline, CDR1 is MGHRA and CDR2 YSYEKL. This CDR3 region has 15 residues. Unmatched junction bases numbered 2, after V lost 3 bases and J lost 0 bases.

This clone was seen just once. The genes are TRBV5-7 and TRBJ2-7, with 11 bases that match TRBD2. TRBV5-7 is marked as an open reading frame, function uncertain. V lost 3 bases to trimming and J lost 3 bases; unmatched junction nucleotides: 5. The CDR3 runs 15 residues. As DNA, the CDR3 is TGTGCCAGCAGCTCCGACGGGACTAGCGGCTACGAGCAGTACTTC. It is translated as CASSSDGTSGYEQYF.

In its sample, this clone was seen once. This chain links TRBV7-6 with TRBJ1-5; tentative D call: TRBD1 (6 bases). This CDR3 has 16 amino acids. CDR1 is SGHVS, CDR2 FNYEAQ, per germline. Trimming removed 1 base at V and 0 bases at J, with 10 bases between. The CDR3 DNA sequence: TGTGCCAGCAGCTTAGGGGGGCAGTTTAGCAATCAGCCCCAGCATTTT. Translated, it gives CASSLGGQFSNQPQHF.

This rearrangement joins TRBV30 to TRBJ2-1, with D possibly TRBD2 on 5 matching bases. Germline V gives CDR1 GTSNPN, CDR2 SVGIG (reference sequence). Trimming shortened V by 7 bases and J by 7 bases, and 17 bases separated the two germline ends. The CDR3 loop spans 13 amino acids. The CDR3 nucleotides read TGTGCCTTGGGGATCTCTTCGGGGAATGAGCAGTTCTTC. This gives the protein CALGISSGNEQFF. Drawing the rest from reference TRBV30 and TRBJ2-1, the complete variable domain is SQTIHQWPATLVQPVGSPLSLECTVEGTSNPNLYWYRQAAGRGLQLLFYSVGIGQISSEVPQNLSASRPQDRQFILSSKKLLLSDSGFYLCALGISSGNEQFFGPGTRLTVL.

The genes are TRBV2 and TRBJ2-7, with D uncertain. V lost 6 bases and J 5 bases, leaving 11 bases between the germline ends. The CDR3 is 12 amino acids. Germline loops: CDR1 SNHLY, CDR2 FYNNEI. The CDR3 is CASRALPNEQYF. The CDR3 DNA follows: TGTGCCAGCAGGGCCCTCCCAAACGAGCAGTACTTC.

The chain carries TRBV19 and TRBJ2-1; 7 nucleotides match TRBD1. There are 13 residues in the CDR3. Germline-derived CDR1 and CDR2 are LNHDA and SQIVND (reference sequence). Losses at the gene ends were 8 bases for V and 9 bases for J; bases not matched to a gene: 10. The CDR3 DNA sequence: TGTGCCAGTCGACCTAACAGGGGTGGTGAGCAGTTCTTC. It translates to CASRPNRGGEQFF.